The present entry profiles one T cell receptor (beta chain) with its context. What it binds is unknown. The data stem from a study of T cell responses to AZD1222 COVID-19 vaccine. Findings and caveats of the study: Among AZD1222 vaccinees, only six or seven were seropositive at baseline. Repertoires were obtained solely post-peak T cell response.

TCRdb's copy holds only in-frame clones and misses some; the assay was immunoSEQ multiplex PCR. The sample holds about 42,000 clones, 88% seen once. Pooling was applied to second doses at about 4 or about 12 weeks. Germline CDR1 is KGHDR and CDR2 is SFDVKD. This CDR3 region has 18 residues. J was trimmed by 2 bases and V by 1 base; bases with no gene match: 12. V gene TRBV24-1 combines with J gene TRBJ1-2; TRBD1 agrees at 7 bases. Material: peripheral blood, obtained 28 days after the second AZD1222 dose. This receptor was obtained from an adult who received the AZD1222 COVID-19 vaccine. The CDR3 region has the DNA TGTGCCACCAGTGATTTAATCTCCAAAAGGGACAGAAACTATGGCTACACCTTC. Translation gives CATSDLISKRDRNYGYTF.